Following are 17 T cell receptor beta chains from one sample sequenced in a study of blood T cell repertoires in COVID-19. Some clones are missing from TCRdb's copy, which holds only in-frame ones; the method was immunoSEQ multiplex PCR. The top ten hold roughly 1.5% of the sample, which has 150,000 to 160,000 clones, roughly 78% seen once. The source material was peripheral blood. The source of these receptors is a man older than 75 with acute or convalescent COVID-19.

Worth noting for this clone: Other DNA sequences in this sample translate to the same CDR3. The V gene is TRBV7-8, the J gene TRBJ1-4; unclear D gene. Trimming removed 1 base at V and 5 bases at J, with 11 bases between. CDR3 length equals 15 residues. The germline CDR1 and CDR2 sequences are SGHVS and FQNEAQ. CDR3 nucleotide sequence: TGTGCCAGCAGCTTAGGTACGGCGGCGAATGAAAAACTGTTTTTT. It codes for CASSLGTAANEKLFF.

This chain links TRBV5-1 with TRBJ2-1, with 10 positions matching TRBD1. The CDR3 length is 15 residues. Germline V gene lookup returns CDR1 SGHRS and CDR2 YFSETQ. V was clipped by 4 bases and J by 7 bases; unmatched bases: 8. The CDR3 spells CASSHGQGVLNEQFF. DNA for the CDR3: TGCGCCAGCAGCCACGGACAGGGGGTGCTGAATGAGCAGTTCTTC.

The genes are TRBV18 and TRBJ2-1; the D gene is possibly TRBD1 (6 bases). CDR3 length equals 15 residues. Germline CDR1 and CDR2: KGHSH and LQKENI. The V gene lost 3 bases and the J gene lost 4 bases, with 13 bases spanning the gap. The DNA of the CDR3 is TGTGCCAGCTCACCGATGGGACACCAATACAATGAGCAGTTCTTC. It specifies CASSPMGHQYNEQFF.

The V gene is TRBV7-9, the J gene TRBJ2-5; 8 bases fit TRBD1. CDR3 length: 14 amino acids. V lost 5 bases to trimming and J lost 5 bases; unmatched junction nucleotides: 7. Germline CDR1 is SEHNR and CDR2 is FQNEAQ (reference sequence). CDR3 region: CASSPSRTGETQYF. The CDR3 coding sequence is TGTGCCAGCAGCCCTTCCCGGACAGGGGAGACCCAGTACTTC.

This chain joins TRBV29-1 and TRBJ2-7, with 8 bases identical to TRBD1. The length of the CDR3 is 14 residues. Trimming removed 0 bases from V and 2 bases from J; junction bases left unmatched: 3. Per the germline V gene, CDR1 is SQVTM and CDR2 is ANQGSEA. In DNA form, the CDR3 reads TGCAGCGTTGAAGAGGACAGGGCCCCCTACGAGCAGTACGTC. As protein: CSVEEDRAPYEQYV.

The table lists this clone with a few counts. This chain connects TRBV14 to TRBJ1-1; D gene unclear. The CDR3 loop spans 11 amino acids. The germline V gene encodes CDR1 SGHDN and CDR2 FVKESK. The ends were cut back, 1 base at V and 8 bases at J, with 5 bases in the middle. The CDR3 bases are TGTGCCAGCAGCCAAGCCGGGGAAGCTTTCTTT. This sequence encodes CASSQAGEAFF.

V usage is TRBV5-1 and J usage is TRBJ1-2; D gene unclear. Trimming left V 4 bases short and J 7 bases short, with 14 bases between. The CDR3 sequence is 13 residues long. Germline V lookup: CDR1 SGHRS, CDR2 YFSETQ. This CDR3 reads CASSTGSPGGYTF. In DNA form, the CDR3 reads TGCGCCAGCAGCACCGGGTCGCCGGGTGGCTACACCTTC.

In its sample, this clone was seen a few times. The rearrangement uses TRBV30 and TRBJ2-7; TRBD1 aligns across 8 bases. Germline V lookup: CDR1 GTSNPN, CDR2 SVGIG (reference sequence). Trimming at V came to 3 bases and at J to 2 bases, leaving 9 bases not matched to a gene. The CDR3 spans 15 residues. This CDR3 is CAWSPRTGPTYEQYF. The CDR3, as DNA: TGTGCCTGGAGCCCTAGGACAGGGCCGACCTACGAGCAGTACTTC.

The J gene is TRBJ2-4, the V gene TRBV6-2 or TRBV6-3, with unresolved D. The CDR3 is 16 residues long. The germline V gene encodes CDR1 MNHEY and CDR2 SVGEGT. Trimming removed 4 bases from V and 3 bases from J, with 16 bases in between. The DNA of the CDR3 is TGTGCCAGCAGTTCCCACCAGATAGCAGTCAAAAACATTCAGTACTTC. Amino acid sequence: CASSSHQIAVKNIQYF.

This chain connects TRBV2 to TRBJ1-5; D remains unclear. V was trimmed by 6 bases and J by 0 bases, leaving 9 bases between them. The V gene's germline CDR1 is SNHLY and CDR2 FYNNEI. The CDR3 extends over 14 amino acids. The CDR3 DNA reads as TGTGCCAGCAGGGCGGATTATAGCAATCAGCCCCAGCATTTT. This codes for CASRADYSNQPQHF. Complete variable domain (other parts from reference TRBV2 and TRBJ1-5): EPEVTQTPSHQVTQMGQEVILRCVPISNHLYFYWYRQILGQKVEFLVSFYNNEISEKSEIFDDQFSVERPDGSNFTLKIRSTKLEDSAMYFCASRADYSNQPQHFGDGTRLSIL.

This clone came up once. The chain has TRBV29-1 and TRBJ2-3; the match to TRBD1 covers 7 bases. The ends lost 5 bases at V and 6 bases at J; junction bases unmatched: 11. The germline V gene has CDR1 SQVTM and CDR2 ANQGSEA. The CDR3 spans 14 residues. CDR3 residues: CSVRILDRSDTQYF. The CDR3 DNA reads as TGCAGCGTTCGGATTCTGGACAGGTCGGATACGCAGTATTTT.

The CDR3 DNA reads TGTGCCAGCAGTGGGGCCAATAATGAAAAACTGTTTTTT. As protein: CASSGANNEKLFF. The gene calls are TRBV2 and TRBJ1-4; D call uncertain. Per germline, CDR1 SNHLY and CDR2 FYNNEI. Trimming left V 4 bases short and J 4 bases short, with 7 bases between. The CDR3 covers 13 residues.

CDR3 protein: CASSPGSGGSPLHF. CDR3 bases: TGTGCCAGCTCACCAGGGTCAGGAGGTTCACCCCTCCACTTT. The V gene is TRBV18, the J gene TRBJ1-6; D is unclear. CDR3 length equals 14 residues. Trimming removed 2 bases from V and 9 bases from J, with 11 bases in between. Germline-derived CDR1 and CDR2 are KGHSH and LQKENI.

This clone turned up a few times. This chain joins TRBV20-1 and TRBJ1-5, with a possible D match to TRBD1 (5 bases). Germline V gene sequence: CDR1 DFQATT, CDR2 SNEGSKA (reference sequence). The CDR3 loop spans 10 amino acids. V lost 6 bases to trimming and J lost 12 bases, with 12 bases between them. The CDR3 DNA is TGCAGTGCCGGGGGAGGAATCCAGCATTTT. Translating it yields CSAGGGIQHF.

This clone was seen a single time. The chain carries TRBV7-3 and TRBJ1-1; TRBD1 matches at 9 bases. With V trimmed by 5 bases and J by 4 bases, 5 bases remained unmatched. CDR1 and CDR2 (germline): SGHTA, FQGTGA. The CDR3 covers 14 residues. CDR3: CASSPQTGGTEAFF. CDR3 bases: TGTGCCAGCAGCCCCCAGACAGGGGGCACTGAAGCTTTCTTT. Combining the CDR3 with reference TRBV7-3 and TRBJ1-1 gives the whole variable domain GAGVSQTPSNKVTEKGKYVELRCDPISGHTALYWYRQSLGQGPEFLIYFQGTGAADDSGLPNDRFFAVRPEGSVSTLKIQRTERGDSAVYLCASSPQTGGTEAFFGQGTRLTVV.

The J gene is TRBJ1-5, the V gene TRBV2; possible D gene TRBD1, 5 bases. CDR1 is SNHLY, CDR2 FYNNEI, per germline. The CDR3 spans 13 residues. Deletions cut 7 bases from V and 3 bases from J, with 10 bases between. The CDR3: CASTGEYNQPQHF. CDR3 nucleotide sequence: TGTGCCAGCACGGGGGAATACAATCAGCCCCAGCATTTT.

The CDR3 DNA reads as TGCGCCAGCAGCCAAGGGGGGGGGACTAGCGGGAACACCGGGGAGCTGTTTTTT. Translated, it gives CASSQGGGTSGNTGELFF. This chain joins TRBV4-3 and TRBJ2-2, with TRBD2 identical over 11 bases. Germline V gives CDR1 LGHNA, CDR2 YSLEER. CDR3 length equals 18 residues. V was clipped by 1 base and J by 1 base; unmatched bases: 5.